These T cell receptor beta chains were read from a single sample in a study of CD8+ T cells in alopecia areata. Method: immunoSEQ multiplex PCR; TCRdb's copy keeps in-frame clones and lacks some. This table holds some 180,000 clones, about 48% found once. The sequencing here drew on CD8+ T cells sorted from blood, taken at week 24, from a patient treated with tofacitinib. The receptors come from a human donor with alopecia areata. CDR3s include the opening cysteine and the closing phenylalanine or tryptophan. Each record gives: J gene, V gene, D gene, CDR3 DNA, CDR3 protein. The D gene is left open where the match is weak.

TRBJ1-1,TRBV15,TRBD1,TGTGCCACCAGCAGACACAGGGGTACTGAAGCTTTCTTT,CATSRHRGTEAFF
TRBJ1-1,TRBV28,-,TGTGCCAGCAGTTTCGGGGAGGGGACTGAAGCTTTCTTT,CASSFGEGTEAFF
TRBJ2-3,TRBV6-5,-,TGTGCCAGCAGTAATTCGGATACGCAGTATTTT,CASSNSDTQYF
TRBJ2-3,TRBV11-3,TRBD1,TGTGCCAGCAGCTTAGGACAGGGGGAAGATACGCAGTATTTT,CASSLGQGEDTQYF
TRBJ1-2,TRBV5-6,-,TGTGCCAGCAGCTTAGACACGGATTATGGCTACACCTTC,CASSLDTDYGYTF
TRBJ2-1,TRBV7-9,TRBD1,TGTGCCAGCATCGACAGGGTAGATGAGCAGTTCTTC,CASIDRVDEQFF
TRBJ1-2,TRBV9,-,TGTGCCAGCAGCACAACAGGGACTTACTATGGCTACACCTTC,CASSTTGTYYGYTF
TRBJ1-1,TRBV25-1,-,TGTGCCAGCAGTGAATCTGGGGGCGCGAGGACTGAAGCTTTCTTT,CASSESGGARTEAFF
TRBJ2-7,TRBV6-5,TRBD1,TGTGCCAGCAGTGAAACCGGGACAGCCTACGAGCAGTACTTC,CASSETGTAYEQYF
TRBJ1-1,TRBV30,-,TGTGCCTGGAGAAACCCGGATTTGAACACTGAAGCTTTCTTT,CAWRNPDLNTEAFF